These 18 T cell receptor beta chains came from one sample sequenced in a study of cytomegalovirus exposure and HLA in healthy donors. PCR amplification relied on 60 Vbeta primers (plus 13 Jbeta primers). Generated by immunoSEQ multiplex PCR, the TCRdb table keeps only in-frame clones and is missing some. Of approximately 210,000 clones in the sample, 75% to 80% were seen once. The material sequenced was PBMCs. The receptors here all came from a male donor in good health and CMV-seronegative.

This clone was seen a few times. Here the CDR3 DNA reads TGTGCCAGCAGTCTAAGACAGGGGGACAGGGGCACTGAAGCTTTCTTT. Translation: CASSLRQGDRGTEAFF. The V gene is TRBV6-9, the J gene TRBJ1-1; TRBD1 matches 10 bases. V shed 5 bases, J shed 4 bases, and the junction held 10 bases outside the gene matches. This CDR3 has 16 residues. Germline V gives CDR1 MNHGY, CDR2 SVAAGI.

The chain is built from TRBV4-1 and TRBJ2-3; TRBD1 aligns across 12 bases. The V gene end was trimmed by 0 bases and the J gene end by 3 bases; junction bases not matched to a gene: 1. Per the germline V gene, CDR1 is MGHRA and CDR2 is YSYEKL. This CDR3 contains 16 residues. CDR3 sequence: CASSQEGQGATDTQYF. The DNA of the CDR3 is TGCGCCAGCAGCCAAGAGGGACAGGGGGCTACAGATACGCAGTATTTT.

This chain connects TRBV5-1 to TRBJ2-7; TRBD2 might be the D (6 bases). The germline V and J ends were trimmed by 5 bases and 0 bases, with 18 bases remaining between them. Germline values: CDR1 SGHRS, CDR2 YFSETQ. This CDR3 is 16 amino acids long. The DNA of the CDR3 is TGCGCCAGCAGTCCCCGGAGGGGTAGTGGCTCCTACGAGCAGTACTTC. It codes for CASSPRRGSGSYEQYF. The full variable domain, with the rest looked up from reference TRBV5-1 and TRBJ2-7, is KAGVTQTPRYLIKTRGQQVTLSCSPISGHRSVSWYQQTPGQGLQFLFEYFSETQRNKGNFPGRFSGRQFSNSRSEMNVSTLELGDSALYLCASSPRRGSGSYEQYFGPGTRLTVT.

This sequence joins TRBV29-1 and TRBJ1-1; no reliable D call. Germline CDR1 SQVTM, CDR2 ANQGSEA. The CDR3 spans 11 residues. V dropped 5 bases and J dropped 9 bases, with 13 bases sitting between them. This chain's CDR3 is CSVSEGGKAFF. CDR3 in DNA: TGCAGCGTTAGTGAGGGAGGGAAAGCTTTCTTT.

J is TRBJ2-7 and V is TRBV9, with 7 bases fitting TRBD1. V dropped 3 bases and J dropped 6; count of bases not matched to a gene: 12. CDR1 is SGDLS, CDR2 YYNGEE, per germline. The CDR3 has 15 amino acids. The CDR3 nucleotides are TGTGCCAGCAGCGCAGTAGACAGGGCCAGCGGCGAGCAGTACTTC. The encoded protein is CASSAVDRASGEQYF.

The J gene is TRBJ1-4, the V gene TRBV28; the match to TRBD1 covers 7 bases. The trim removed 5 bases at V and 4 bases at J, leaving 10 bases unmatched. Germline lookup yields CDR1 MDHEN and CDR2 SYDVKM. The CDR3 has 16 residues. CDR3 sequence: CASSPYSGGLNEKLFF. As DNA, the CDR3 is TGTGCCAGCAGTCCTTACTCAGGGGGGCTTAATGAAAAACTGTTTTTT.

The rearrangement joins TRBV5-1 to TRBJ1-1, with 8 bases lining up with TRBD1. The germline CDR1 and CDR2 sequences are SGHRS and YFSETQ. The CDR3 is 15 amino acids. J was trimmed by 1 base and V by 4 bases; bases with no gene match: 6. Here the CDR3 reads CASSTRTGSNTEAFF. The CDR3 region has the DNA TGCGCCAGCAGCACCCGGACAGGGTCGAACACTGAAGCTTTCTTT.

The rearrangement joins TRBV9 to TRBJ2-1; D gene uncertain. V was shortened by 8 bases and J by 5 bases, with 17 bases between the two germline ends. The CDR3 spans 14 residues. CDR1 and CDR2 (germline): SGDLS, YYNGEE. The CDR3: CASGSRKYDNEQFF. CDR3 DNA: TGTGCCAGTGGGTCTAGGAAGTACGACAATGAGCAGTTCTTC.

The sample holds one count of this clone. J is TRBJ2-3 and V is TRBV5-1; D is perhaps TRBD2 (5 bases). The V gene lost 0 bases and the J gene lost 3 bases, with 11 bases spanning the gap. The germline V gene encodes CDR1 SGHRS and CDR2 YFSETQ. CDR3 length: 15 amino acids. This CDR3 reads CASSLAGSRTDTQYF. In nucleotides, the CDR3 is TGCGCCAGCAGCTTGGCTGGGAGTAGGACAGATACGCAGTATTTT.

The chain is built from TRBV10-3 and TRBJ2-3; maybe TRBD2 (5 bases). The germline gives CDR1 ENHRY, CDR2 SYGVKD. This CDR3 has 14 amino acids. The V gene lost 2 bases and the J gene lost 1 base, with 7 bases spanning the gap. This CDR3 is CAISEGGRTDTQYF. The CDR3 DNA reads TGTGCCATCAGTGAGGGAGGTCGCACAGATACGCAGTATTTT.

Only one count was recorded for this clone. The chain carries TRBV7-8 and TRBJ1-2; D is possibly TRBD1 (5 bases). This CDR3 has 13 amino acids. Trimming cost V 3 bases and J 1 base, with 6 bases left between them. Germline CDR1 and CDR2: SGHVS and FQNEAQ. The CDR3 region is CASSFRDNYGYTF. CDR3 sequence (DNA): TGTGCCAGCAGCTTCAGGGATAACTATGGCTACACCTTC.

The chain couples TRBV9 to TRBJ2-7, with 11 positions matching TRBD2. The CDR3 runs 16 residues. Germline loops: CDR1 SGDLS, CDR2 YYNGEE. The ends lost 4 bases at V and 2 bases at J; junction bases unmatched: 8. CDR3 coding DNA: TGTGCCAGCAGCCTCCCTGGGACTAGCGGTGCCTACGAGCAGTACTTC. Its translation: CASSLPGTSGAYEQYF. The full variable domain, in which reference TRBV9 and TRBJ2-7 provide the parts outside the CDR3, is DSGVTQTPKHLITATGQRVTLRCSPRSGDLSVYWYQQSLDQGLQFLIQYYNGEERAKGNILERFSAQQFPDLHSELNLSSLELGDSALYFCASSLPGTSGAYEQYFGPGTRLTVT.

J is TRBJ2-1 and V is TRBV4-1; perhaps TRBD1 as D (5 bases). V shed 3 bases and J shed 4 bases, with 19 bases lying between them. From germline, CDR1 is MGHRA and CDR2 YSYEKL. This CDR3 spans 17 amino acids. In DNA form, the CDR3 reads TGCGCCAGCAGCCAGACTCCCCGGCAGGGCGGTTACAATGAGCAGTTCTTC. It translates to CASSQTPRQGGYNEQFF.

The count of this clone is one. The chain carries TRBV15 and TRBJ1-2; 8 bases are shared with TRBD1. This CDR3 contains 16 residues. J gave up 5 bases and V 1 base, and 9 bases lay outside the gene matches. CDR1 and CDR2 from the germline V gene are LNHNV and YYDKDF (reference sequence). Here the CDR3 DNA reads TGTGCCACCAGCAGAGTCCGACCAGGGGGCGGGTATGGCTACACCTTC. Its translation is CATSRVRPGGGYGYTF.

The chain joins TRBV28 to TRBJ2-7; 7 nucleotides line up with TRBD2. CDR3 length: 13 residues. Trimming cost V 5 bases and J 0 bases; bases outside gene matches: 1. Germline CDR1 and CDR2: MDHEN and SYDVKM. The CDR3 spells CASSLADSYEQYF. In nucleotides, the CDR3 is TGTGCCAGCAGTCTAGCGGACTCCTACGAGCAGTACTTC.

The CDR3 DNA reads as TGTGCCAGCAGCCCTAGCGGGAGACCCCTTTCTGAGCAGTTCTTC. The encoded protein is CASSPSGRPLSEQFF. The J gene is TRBJ2-1, the V gene TRBV11-3; 10 bases match TRBD2. V lost 5 bases to trimming and J lost 9 bases; unmatched junction nucleotides: 10. The CDR3 has 15 amino acids. CDR1 is SGHNT and CDR2 is YENEEA in the germline V gene.

The CDR3 sequence is CASSARTGVKTDTQYF. The CDR3 DNA follows: TGTGCCAGCAGCGCTAGGACAGGGGTTAAAACAGATACGCAGTATTTT. The chain employs TRBV11-2 and TRBJ2-3; TRBD1 matches at 9 bases. V was clipped by 5 bases and J by 3 bases; unmatched bases: 9. Germline assignment: CDR1 SGHAT and CDR2 FQNNGV. This CDR3 is built from 16 residues.

This chain joins TRBV28 and TRBJ1-2, with D unclear. The CDR3 sequence is 14 residues long. Trimming stripped 5 bases from V and 4 bases from J, with 14 bases between. Germline loops: CDR1 MDHEN, CDR2 SYDVKM. CDR3 sequence reads: CASSPWAPSYGYTF. CDR3 nucleotides: TGTGCCAGCAGTCCCTGGGCGCCCAGCTATGGCTACACCTTC.